Following are 2 T cell receptor beta chains from one sample sequenced in a study of prognosis after radiotherapy for stage I lung cancer. Template was genomic DNA; TCR beta CDR3 amplified in two multiplex PCR rounds. The first round of PCR was done with primers that matched each TRBV and TRBJ gene. TCRdb re-called the multiplex PCR reads through MiXCR, storing one row per CDR3 protein. The sample consists of 26,000 or so distinct CDR3 sequences, about 32% of them appearing once. The sequences come from PBMCs, collected before or after stereotactic body radiation therapy (not recorded which). Receptors were obtained from a donor over 45 with non-small cell lung cancer.

This clonotype was seen ten or more times. J is TRBJ2-7 and V is TRBV6-1; a possible D gene is TRBD2 (6 bases). This CDR3 contains 11 residues. Trimming left V 8 bases short and J 4 bases short, with 9 bases between. In germline, CDR1 is MNHNS, CDR2 SASEGT. The CDR3 DNA reads as TGTGCCAGCGGGGGGATTTACGAGCAGTACTTC. This codes for CASGGIYEQYF.

This clonotype has ten or more counts. The chain links TRBV5-5 to TRBJ1-3; D is undetermined. V was cut by 6 bases and J by 0 bases, with 16 bases left in between. The CDR3 runs to 16 residues. Looked up from germline, CDR1 is SGHKS and CDR2 is YYEKEE (reference sequence). The CDR3 sequence is CASTPTTSRSGNTIYF. The CDR3 DNA reads TGTGCCAGCACCCCTACCACCTCACGCTCTGGAAACACCATATATTTT.